This T cell receptor beta chain was observed in a study of blood T cells in healthy people across ages. The V gene lost 0 bases and the J gene lost 7 bases, with 10 bases spanning the gap. The CDR3 sequence is 13 residues long. Germline V gene data show CDR1 as SGHRS and CDR2 as YFSETQ. A second PCR of roughly 6 to 12 cycles used a sample-barcoded 5' primer and a J-beta primer mix. TCRdb reprocessed the 5' RACE reads via MiXCR and lists one record per CDR3 protein. Of about 1.6 million distinct CDR3 sequences in the sample, about 31% were seen once. The sequence was obtained from a woman in her thirties in good health. The sequenced sample consisted of blood. The chain employs TRBV5-1 and TRBJ1-2; weak D call: TRBD1 (5 bases). The DNA for the CDR3 is TGCGCCAGCAGCTTGGCAGGGTTTTCTGGCTACACCTTC. Translation: CASSLAGFSGYTF. The full variable domain, its missing parts supplied by reference TRBV5-1 and TRBJ1-2, is KAGVTQTPRYLIKTRGQQVTLSCSPISGHRSVSWYQQTPGQGLQFLFEYFSETQRNKGNFPGRFSGRQFSNSRSEMNVSTLELGDSALYLCASSLAGFSGYTFGSGTRLTVV.